These T cell receptor beta chains were read from a single sample in a study of persistence of HIV-infected CD4 T cells. The antigens these receptors bind are not known. The repertoire was sequenced with immunoSEQ multiplex PCR; TCRdb's copy has only in-frame clones and lacks some. The sample holds 40,000 to 50,000 clones, more than 70% seen once. The starting material was CD4+ T cells sorted from PBMCs after roughly 20-hour stimulation, obtained from a patient who received antiretroviral therapy. The receptors derive from an adult man with HIV who was CMV-seropositive. CDR3s include the opening cysteine and the closing phenylalanine or tryptophan. A D gene is named only where the DNA matches it firmly. The size entry is marked missing in some rows and otherwise reads once, few, many or a size class.

>-|TRBJ1-3|TRBV10-2|-
TGCGCCAGCAGCCAACAGGGAGACACCATATATTTT
CASSQQGDTIYF
>-|TRBJ1-2|TRBV3-1/TRBV3-2|TRBD1
TGTGCCAGCAGCTTCAATCCCGGGACAGGGTATGGCTACACCTTC
CASSFNPGTGYGYTF
>-|TRBJ1-2|TRBV19|-
TGTGCCAGTAGTACCGGCAGGGTTAGCTATGGCTACACCTTC
CASSTGRVSYGYTF
>-|TRBJ2-5|TRBV7-9|-
TGTGCCAGCAGCCGCCGAGGGCAAGAGACCCAGTACTTC
CASSRRGQETQYF
>-|TRBJ2-7|TRBV15|-
TGTGCCACCAGCAGAGACCACAGGTCCAGCGGCGAGCAGTACTTC
CATSRDHRSSGEQYF
>few|TRBJ1-1|TRBV7-9|TRBD1
TGTGCCAGCAGCTTAAGGCAGGGGGCAAACACTGAAGCTTTCTTT
CASSLRQGANTEAFF
>-|TRBJ1-1|TRBV6-6|-
TGTGCCAGCAGTTACCCGCAACTGGCTGAAGCTTTCTTT
CASSYPQLAEAFF
>-|TRBJ1-1|TRBV30|TRBD1
TGTGCCTGGAGCCGGGACAGGCAAGCTTTCTTT
CAWSRDRQAFF
>-|TRBJ2-7|TRBV9|TRBD1
TGTGCCAGCAGCGTCGGACAGGGGGCCTCCTACGAGCAGTACTTC
CASSVGQGASYEQYF
>once|TRBJ1-2|TRBV14|-
TGTGCCAGCAGCCGGTCAGGGAATTCTAACTATGGCTACACCTTC
CASSRSGNSNYGYTF
>-|TRBJ2-3|TRBV7-6|TRBD2
TGTGCCAGCAGCCCATCCCTAGCGGGGGCCACAGATACGCAGTATTTT
CASSPSLAGATDTQYF
>-|TRBJ2-6|TRBV18|TRBD1
TGTGCCAGCTCACTAGAAGTACCGGGACAGGGGGCCGGCGGGGCCAACGTCCTGACTTTC
CASSLEVPGQGAGGANVLTF
>-|TRBJ2-2|TRBV30|-
TGTGCCTGGAGGGGGGGCGCTAGGACCGGGGAGCTGTTTTTT
CAWRGGARTGELFF
>once|TRBJ2-7|TRBV29-1|TRBD2
TGCAGCGTTGTTAGTCTAGCGGGCTCCTACGAGCAGTACTTC
CSVVSLAGSYEQYF
>-|TRBJ2-7|TRBV30|-
TGTGCCTGGAGTCAGGACAGTACGCAGTACTTC
CAWSQDSTQYF
>-|TRBJ2-6|TRBV6-6|TRBD1
TGTGCCAGCAGTCGCGGACAGGGGGCTTCTGGGGCCAACGTCCTGACTTTC
CASSRGQGASGANVLTF
>-|TRBJ2-2|TRBV7-6|TRBD2
TGTGCCAGCAGCTTAATCGGAGCTAGCGGGAGTTTTGCCGGGGAGCTGTTTTTT
CASSLIGASGSFAGELFF
>-|TRBJ1-3|TRBV28|-
TGTGCCAGCAGTATTCCAGGATTACACTCTGGAAACACCATATATTTT
CASSIPGLHSGNTIYF
>-|TRBJ1-2|TRBV7-9|-
TGTGCCAGCAGCTCAAGAGGGGACCGGTTCGATTATGGCTACACCTTC
CASSSRGDRFDYGYTF
>-|TRBJ1-1|TRBV14|-
TGTGCCAGCAGCCGGAGCGGAAACACTGAAGCTTTCTTT
CASSRSGNTEAFF
>-|TRBJ1-5|TRBV6-6|-
TGTGCCAGCAGTAGAACAGGGTCCAGCAATCAGCCCCAGCATTTT
CASSRTGSSNQPQHF
>-|TRBJ1-5|TRBV7-2|-
TGTGCCAGCAGCACCGCCGGGTTTAGCAATCAGCCCCAGCATTTT
CASSTAGFSNQPQHF
>-|TRBJ2-1|TRBV3-1/TRBV3-2|TRBD1
TGTGCCAGCAGCCGGACAGGGTCCAACAATGAGCAGTTCTTC
CASSRTGSNNEQFF
>-|TRBJ2-2|TRBV11-3|TRBD2
TGTGCCAGCAGCTTGGGGGGGTCCGGGGAGCTGTTTTTT
CASSLGGSGELFF
>-|TRBJ1-2|TRBV7-2|-
TGTGCCAGCAGCTTAGCGGGCGCCGCTTATGGCTACACCTTC
CASSLAGAAYGYTF
>few|TRBJ2-1|TRBV11-3|-
TGTGCCAGCAGCGGGGCAAGGGACAATGAGCAGTTCTTC
CASSGARDNEQFF
>-|TRBJ2-5|TRBV14|-
TGTGCCAGCAGCCAAGAGAAGCGGAAACTAGCCGGAGGGGAGACCCAGTACTTC
CASSQEKRKLAGGETQYF
>-|TRBJ1-3|TRBV6-5|-
TGTGCCAGCAGTCCGGGACGGAGTGGAAACACCATATATTTT
CASSPGRSGNTIYF
>-|TRBJ2-1|TRBV6-2/TRBV6-3|-
TGTGCCAGCAGTTACTCGAGGACAACCAACTACAATGAGCAGTTCTTC
CASSYSRTTNYNEQFF
>-|TRBJ2-6|TRBV4-1|TRBD1
TGCGCCAGCAGCCAAACCGGAAACCGGGACAGGGTATCTGGGGCCAACGTCCTGACTTTC
CASSQTGNRDRVSGANVLTF
>-|TRBJ1-2|TRBV18|-
TGTGCCAGCTCACCACGGGAAGGCTACTATGGCTACACCTTC
CASSPREGYYGYTF
>-|TRBJ2-7|TRBV11-3|-
TGTGCCAGCAGTCCTACAGGGATATCCTACGAGCAGTACTTC
CASSPTGISYEQYF
>few|TRBJ1-1|TRBV28|-
TGTGCCAGCAGTTCCCCGACAGGACCGAACACTGAAGCTTTCTTT
CASSSPTGPNTEAFF
>few|TRBJ1-4|TRBV5-1|TRBD1
TGCGCCAGCAGCCGGGACAGCTCAACTAATGAAAAACTGTTTTTT
CASSRDSSTNEKLFF
>once|TRBJ1-2|TRBV5-8|TRBD1
TGTGCCAGCAGCTCCAACTGGGACAGGGGGGTTCGTGGGGACTATGGCTACACCTTC
CASSSNWDRGVRGDYGYTF
>-|TRBJ1-1|TRBV30|-
TGTGCCTGGAGTTCCCGGGGGGCGGACACTGAAGCTTTCTTT
CAWSSRGADTEAFF
>-|TRBJ1-6|TRBV20-1|-
TGCAGTGCTAGTTTGGGGCAGCCTAATTCACCCCTCCACTTT
CSASLGQPNSPLHF
>-|TRBJ1-4|TRBV15|-
TGTGCCACCAGCAGAGATTTGGCGGTACGAGAAAAACTGTTTTTT
CATSRDLAVREKLFF
>once|TRBJ2-7|TRBV3-1/TRBV3-2|-
TGTGCCAGCAGCCGAGGGGTTCCAAACGAGCAGTACTTC
CASSRGVPNEQYF
>-|TRBJ1-2|TRBV11-1|-
TGTGCCAGCAGCTTAAGTTGGGGGGCCGACTATGGCTACACCTTC
CASSLSWGADYGYTF